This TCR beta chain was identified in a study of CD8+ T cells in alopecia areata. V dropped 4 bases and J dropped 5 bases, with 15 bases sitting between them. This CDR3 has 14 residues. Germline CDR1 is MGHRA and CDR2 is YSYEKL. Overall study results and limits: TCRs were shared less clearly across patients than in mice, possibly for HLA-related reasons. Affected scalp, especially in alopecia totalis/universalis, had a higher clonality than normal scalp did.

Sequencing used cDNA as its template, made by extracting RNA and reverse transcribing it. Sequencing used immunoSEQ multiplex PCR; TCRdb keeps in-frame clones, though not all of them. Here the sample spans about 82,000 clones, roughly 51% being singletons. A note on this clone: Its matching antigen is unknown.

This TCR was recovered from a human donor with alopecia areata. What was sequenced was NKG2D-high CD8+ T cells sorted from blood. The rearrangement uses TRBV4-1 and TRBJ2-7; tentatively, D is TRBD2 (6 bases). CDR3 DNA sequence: TGCGCCAGCAGCCCCCTACTAGCTGGGAACGAGCAGTACTTC. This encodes CASSPLLAGNEQYF.